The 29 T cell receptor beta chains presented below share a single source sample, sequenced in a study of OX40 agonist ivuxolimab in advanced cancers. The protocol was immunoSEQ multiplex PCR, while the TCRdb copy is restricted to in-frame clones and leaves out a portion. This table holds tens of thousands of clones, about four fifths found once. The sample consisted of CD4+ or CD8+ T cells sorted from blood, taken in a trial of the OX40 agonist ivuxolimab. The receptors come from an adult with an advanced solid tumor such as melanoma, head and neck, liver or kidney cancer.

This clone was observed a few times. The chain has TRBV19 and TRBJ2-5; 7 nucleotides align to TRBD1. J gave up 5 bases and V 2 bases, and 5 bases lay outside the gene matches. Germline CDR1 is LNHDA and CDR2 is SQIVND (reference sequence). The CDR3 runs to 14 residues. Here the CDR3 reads CASSIIGQEETQYF. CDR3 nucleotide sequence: TGTGCCAGTAGTATAATAGGACAGGAGGAGACCCAGTACTTC.

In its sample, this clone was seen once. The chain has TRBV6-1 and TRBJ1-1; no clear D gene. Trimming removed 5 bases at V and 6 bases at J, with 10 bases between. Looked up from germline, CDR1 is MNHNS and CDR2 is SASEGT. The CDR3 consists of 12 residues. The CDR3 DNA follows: TGTGCCAGCAGTCCGCGGGTAGCTGAAGCTTTCTTT. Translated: CASSPRVAEAFF.

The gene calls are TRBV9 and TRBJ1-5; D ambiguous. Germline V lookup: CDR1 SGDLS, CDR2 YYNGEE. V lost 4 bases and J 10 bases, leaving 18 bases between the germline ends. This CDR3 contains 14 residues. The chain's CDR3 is CASSPPRLVQPQHF. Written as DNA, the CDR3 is TGTGCCAGCAGCCCCCCCCGCTTGGTTCAACCCCAGCATTTT. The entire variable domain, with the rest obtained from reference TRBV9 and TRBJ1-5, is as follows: DSGVTQTPKHLITATGQRVTLRCSPRSGDLSVYWYQQSLDQGLQFLIQYYNGEERAKGNILERFSAQQFPDLHSELNLSSLELGDSALYFCASSPPRLVQPQHFGDGTRLSIL.

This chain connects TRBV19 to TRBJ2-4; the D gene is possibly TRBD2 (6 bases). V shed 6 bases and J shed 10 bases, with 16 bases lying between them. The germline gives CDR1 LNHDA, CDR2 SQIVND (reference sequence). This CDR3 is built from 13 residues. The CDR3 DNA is TGTGCCAGTAGCGGCAACGGGGGTGGGATTCAGTACTTC. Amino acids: CASSGNGGGIQYF.

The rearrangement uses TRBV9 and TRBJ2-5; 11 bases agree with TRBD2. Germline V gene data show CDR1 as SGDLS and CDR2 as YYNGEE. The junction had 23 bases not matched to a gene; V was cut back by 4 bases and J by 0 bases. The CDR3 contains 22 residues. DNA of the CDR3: TGTGCCAGCAGCCCCTCGACCCCGGGACTAGCGGAGGAGAGGGTGGACCAAGAGACCCAGTACTTC. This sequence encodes CASSPSTPGLAEERVDQETQYF. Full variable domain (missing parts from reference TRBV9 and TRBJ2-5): DSGVTQTPKHLITATGQRVTLRCSPRSGDLSVYWYQQSLDQGLQFLIQYYNGEERAKGNILERFSAQQFPDLHSELNLSSLELGDSALYFCASSPSTPGLAEERVDQETQYFGPGTRLLVL.

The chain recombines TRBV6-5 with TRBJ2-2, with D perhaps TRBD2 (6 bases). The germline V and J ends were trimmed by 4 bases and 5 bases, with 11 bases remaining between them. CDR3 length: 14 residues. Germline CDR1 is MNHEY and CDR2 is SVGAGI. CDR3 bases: TGTGCCAGCAGTTCGGGACTTTATACCGGGGAGCTGTTTTTT. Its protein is CASSSGLYTGELFF.

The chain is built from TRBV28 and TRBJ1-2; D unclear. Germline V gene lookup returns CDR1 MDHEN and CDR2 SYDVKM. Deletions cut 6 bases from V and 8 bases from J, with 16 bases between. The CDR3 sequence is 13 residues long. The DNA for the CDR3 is TGTGCCAGCAGCCTCGCCTCGGGGAGGGGCTACACCTTC. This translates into CASSLASGRGYTF.

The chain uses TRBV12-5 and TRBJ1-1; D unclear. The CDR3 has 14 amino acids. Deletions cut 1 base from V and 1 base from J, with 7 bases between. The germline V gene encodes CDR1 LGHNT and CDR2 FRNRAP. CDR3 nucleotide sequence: TGTGCTAGTGGTTTGGCCTACGGGAACACTGAAGCTTTCTTT. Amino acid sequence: CASGLAYGNTEAFF.

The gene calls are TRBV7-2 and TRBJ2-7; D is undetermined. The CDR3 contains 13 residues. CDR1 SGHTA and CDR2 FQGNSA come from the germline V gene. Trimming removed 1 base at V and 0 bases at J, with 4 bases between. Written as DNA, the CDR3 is TGTGCCAGCAGCTTAGGACTCTCCTACGAGCAGTACTTC. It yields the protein CASSLGLSYEQYF.

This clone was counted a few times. The CDR3 spells CASSQGLAGVSSTDTQYF. In nucleotides, the CDR3 is TGCGCCAGCAGCCAAGGGCTAGCGGGCGTATCTAGCACAGATACGCAGTATTTT. The chain has TRBV4-1 and TRBJ2-3; 8 positions agree with TRBD2. Germline values: CDR1 MGHRA, CDR2 YSYEKL. The CDR3 runs 18 residues. The V and J ends lost 1 base and 0 bases, in that order; junction bases with no gene match: 9.

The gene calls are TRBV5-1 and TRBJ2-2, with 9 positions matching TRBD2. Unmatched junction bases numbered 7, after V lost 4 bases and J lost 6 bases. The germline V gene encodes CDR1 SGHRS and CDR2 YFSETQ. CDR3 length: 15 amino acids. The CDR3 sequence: CASSPREGEAGELFF. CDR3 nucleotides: TGCGCCAGCAGCCCGCGGGAGGGCGAGGCCGGGGAGCTGTTTTTT.

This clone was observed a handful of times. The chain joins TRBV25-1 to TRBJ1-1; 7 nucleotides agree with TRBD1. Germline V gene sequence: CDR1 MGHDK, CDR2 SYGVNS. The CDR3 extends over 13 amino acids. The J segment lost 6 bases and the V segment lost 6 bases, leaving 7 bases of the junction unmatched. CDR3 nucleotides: TGTGCCAGCAGCCCAACAGGGGTATCTGAAGCTTTCTTT. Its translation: CASSPTGVSEAFF.

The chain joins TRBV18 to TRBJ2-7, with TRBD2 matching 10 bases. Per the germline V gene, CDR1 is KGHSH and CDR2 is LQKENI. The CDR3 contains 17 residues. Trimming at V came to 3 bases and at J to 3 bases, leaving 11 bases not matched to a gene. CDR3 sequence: CASSPQGRASGSYEQYF. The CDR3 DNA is TGTGCCAGCTCACCCCAAGGTCGGGCTAGCGGGAGCTACGAGCAGTACTTC. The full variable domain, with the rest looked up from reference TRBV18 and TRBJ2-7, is NAGVMQNPRHLVRRRGQEARLRCSPMKGHSHVYWYRQLPEEGLKFMVYLQKENIIDESGMPKERFSAEFPKEGPSILRIQQVVRGDSAAYFCASSPQGRASGSYEQYFGPGTRLTVT.

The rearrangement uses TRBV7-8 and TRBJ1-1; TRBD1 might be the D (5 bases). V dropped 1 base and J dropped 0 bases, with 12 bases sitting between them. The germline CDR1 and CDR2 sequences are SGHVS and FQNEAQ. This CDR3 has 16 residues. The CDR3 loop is CASSLGGVYLNTEAFF. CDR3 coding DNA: TGTGCCAGCAGCTTAGGGGGGGTCTATTTGAACACTGAAGCTTTCTTT.

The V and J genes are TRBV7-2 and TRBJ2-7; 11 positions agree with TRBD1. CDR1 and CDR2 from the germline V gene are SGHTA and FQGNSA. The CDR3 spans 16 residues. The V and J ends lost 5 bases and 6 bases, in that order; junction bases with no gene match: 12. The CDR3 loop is CASSLPNVGQGVEQYF. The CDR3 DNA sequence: TGTGCCAGCAGCCTGCCGAATGTGGGACAGGGGGTCGAGCAGTACTTC.

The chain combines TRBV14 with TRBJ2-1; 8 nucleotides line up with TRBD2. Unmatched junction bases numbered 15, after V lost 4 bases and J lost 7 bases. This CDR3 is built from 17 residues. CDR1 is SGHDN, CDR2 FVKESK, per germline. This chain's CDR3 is CASSPVTGQAGVNEQFF. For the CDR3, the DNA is TGTGCCAGCAGCCCCGTAACAGGGCAAGCGGGAGTGAATGAGCAGTTCTTC.

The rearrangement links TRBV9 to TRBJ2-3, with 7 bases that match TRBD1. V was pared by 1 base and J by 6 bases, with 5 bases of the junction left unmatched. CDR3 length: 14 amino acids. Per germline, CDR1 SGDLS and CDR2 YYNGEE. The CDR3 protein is CASSVKQGVDTQYF. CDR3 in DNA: TGTGCCAGCAGCGTAAAGCAGGGGGTCGATACGCAGTATTTT.

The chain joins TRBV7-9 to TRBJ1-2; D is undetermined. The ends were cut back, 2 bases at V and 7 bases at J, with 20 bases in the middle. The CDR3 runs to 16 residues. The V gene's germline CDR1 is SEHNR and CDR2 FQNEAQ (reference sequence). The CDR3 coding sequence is TGTGCCAGCAGCTTATGGGCCGGGAGGGCGTTATCTGGCTACACCTTC. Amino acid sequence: CASSLWAGRALSGYTF.

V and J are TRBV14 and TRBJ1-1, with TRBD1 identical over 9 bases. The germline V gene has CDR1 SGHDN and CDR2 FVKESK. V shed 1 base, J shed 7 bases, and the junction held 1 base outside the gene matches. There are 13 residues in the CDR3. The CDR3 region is CASSQATGGEAFF. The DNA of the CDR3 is TGTGCCAGCAGCCAAGCGACAGGGGGTGAAGCTTTCTTT.

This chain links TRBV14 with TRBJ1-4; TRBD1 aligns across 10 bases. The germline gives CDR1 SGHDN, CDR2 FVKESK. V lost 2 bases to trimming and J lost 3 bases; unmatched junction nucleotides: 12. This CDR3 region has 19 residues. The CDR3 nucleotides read TGTGCCAGCAGCCAACGACAGGGGGCCCGACAGCTACCTAATGAAAAACTGTTTTTT. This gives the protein CASSQRQGARQLPNEKLFF. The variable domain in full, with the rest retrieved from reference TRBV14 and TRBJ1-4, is EAGVTQFPSHSVIEKGQTVTLRCDPISGHDNLYWYRRVMGKEIKFLLHFVKESKQDESGMPNNRFLAERTGGTYSTLKVQPAELEDSGVYFCASSQRQGARQLPNEKLFFGSGTQLSVL.

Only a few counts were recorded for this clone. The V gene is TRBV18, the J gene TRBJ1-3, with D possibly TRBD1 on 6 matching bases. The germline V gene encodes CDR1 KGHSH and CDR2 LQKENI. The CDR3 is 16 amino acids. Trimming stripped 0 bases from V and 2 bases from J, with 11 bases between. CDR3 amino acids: CASSPPVRGPGNTIYF. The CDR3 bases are TGTGCCAGCTCACCACCGGTCCGGGGGCCTGGAAACACCATATATTTT.

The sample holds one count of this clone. DNA of the CDR3: TGTGCCAGCAGCCCGATGGACCTTCGGTCCGAGCAGTACTTC. Encoded protein: CASSPMDLRSEQYF. The chain carries TRBV7-9 and TRBJ2-5; D uncertain. The better agreement between TRBJ2-7 and the DNA end casts doubt on the J call. This CDR3 is 14 amino acids long. The V gene's germline CDR1 is SEHNR and CDR2 FQNEAQ (reference sequence).

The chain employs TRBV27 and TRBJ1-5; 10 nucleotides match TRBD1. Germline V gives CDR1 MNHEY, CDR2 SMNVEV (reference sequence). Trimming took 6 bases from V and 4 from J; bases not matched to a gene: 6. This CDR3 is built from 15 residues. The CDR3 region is CASSRDRGRNQPQHF. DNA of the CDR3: TGTGCCAGCAGCAGGGACAGGGGACGGAATCAGCCCCAGCATTTT.

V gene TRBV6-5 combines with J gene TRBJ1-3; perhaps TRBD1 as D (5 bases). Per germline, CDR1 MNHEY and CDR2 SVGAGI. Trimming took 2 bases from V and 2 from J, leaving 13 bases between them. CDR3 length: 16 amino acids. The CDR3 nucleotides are TGTGCCAGCAGTTACACCCAGGGTGGACCTGGAAACACCATATATTTT. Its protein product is CASSYTQGGPGNTIYF.

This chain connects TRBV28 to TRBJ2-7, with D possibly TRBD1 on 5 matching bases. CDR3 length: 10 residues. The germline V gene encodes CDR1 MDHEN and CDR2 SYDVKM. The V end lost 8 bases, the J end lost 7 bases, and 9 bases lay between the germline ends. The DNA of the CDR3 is TGTGCCAGCCAGTCAGGGGAGCAGTACTTC. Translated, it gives CASQSGEQYF.

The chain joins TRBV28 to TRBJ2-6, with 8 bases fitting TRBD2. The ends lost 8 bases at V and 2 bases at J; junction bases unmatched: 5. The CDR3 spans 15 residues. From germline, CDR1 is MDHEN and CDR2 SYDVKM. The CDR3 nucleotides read TGTGCCAGCTCAGTTAGCGGGGCTGGGGCCAACGTCCTGACTTTC. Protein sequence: CASSVSGAGANVLTF.

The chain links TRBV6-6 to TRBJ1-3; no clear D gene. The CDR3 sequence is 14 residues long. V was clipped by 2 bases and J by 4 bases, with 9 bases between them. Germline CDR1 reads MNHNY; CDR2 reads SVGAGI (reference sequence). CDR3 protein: CASSYATVGNTIYF. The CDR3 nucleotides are TGTGCCAGCAGTTACGCCACGGTGGGAAACACCATATATTTT.

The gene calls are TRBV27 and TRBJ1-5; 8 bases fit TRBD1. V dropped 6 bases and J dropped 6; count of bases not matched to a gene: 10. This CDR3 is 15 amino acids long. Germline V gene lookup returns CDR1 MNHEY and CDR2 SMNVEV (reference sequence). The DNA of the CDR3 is TGTGCCAGCAGGAACAATGACAGGGGTACTCAGCCCCAGCATTTT. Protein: CASRNNDRGTQPQHF.

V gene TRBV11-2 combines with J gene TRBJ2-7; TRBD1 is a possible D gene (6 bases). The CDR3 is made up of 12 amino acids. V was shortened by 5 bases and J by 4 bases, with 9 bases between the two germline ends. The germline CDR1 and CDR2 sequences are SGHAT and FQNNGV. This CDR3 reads CASSTTGYEQYF. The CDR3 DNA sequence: TGTGCCAGCAGCACAACAGGGTACGAGCAGTACTTC.